Listed here are 30 T cell receptor beta chains from one sample, sequenced in a study of blood T cell repertoires in COVID-19. TCRdb's table, derived via immunoSEQ multiplex PCR, lists solely in-frame clones and lacks some. In the table there are roughly 200,000 clones, less than 90% of which are singletons. Sequencing used PBMCs or T cells enriched from blood (not recorded which). These receptors came from a woman aged 25-40 years who had recovered from COVID-19.

This clone was counted once. The chain employs TRBV12-5 and TRBJ1-2; 8 bases are shared with TRBD1. Germline loops: CDR1 LGHNT, CDR2 FRNRAP. The J segment lost 6 bases and the V segment lost 6 bases, leaving 3 bases of the junction unmatched. The CDR3 runs to 12 residues. The CDR3 is CASGLTGDGYTF. Here the CDR3 DNA reads TGTGCTAGTGGCCTGACAGGGGATGGCTACACCTTC.

V gene TRBV6-4 combines with J gene TRBJ2-2, with D maybe TRBD1 (5 bases). The germline V and J ends were trimmed by 6 bases and 4 bases, with 9 bases remaining between them. The CDR3 covers 13 residues. Germline CDR1 reads MRHNA; CDR2 reads SNTAGT. Written as DNA, the CDR3 is TGTGCCAGCAGGCAGGGTGGCACCGGGGAGCTGTTTTTT. It specifies CASRQGGTGELFF.

The chain employs TRBV7-2 and TRBJ2-6; the D is unclear. There are 14 residues in the CDR3. The ends were cut back, 6 bases at V and 0 bases at J, with 6 bases in the middle. Germline assignment: CDR1 SGHTA and CDR2 FQGNSA. The CDR3 bases are TGTGCCAGCAGTTCTAGCTCTGGGGCCAACGTCCTGACTTTC. Encoded protein: CASSSSSGANVLTF.

The chain has TRBV19 and TRBJ2-1; D is perhaps TRBD1 (5 bases). This CDR3 has 15 amino acids. Germline V gives CDR1 LNHDA, CDR2 SQIVND (reference sequence). V lost 6 bases and J lost 7, with 19 bases in between. The DNA of the CDR3 is TGTGCCAGTAGCCTAGGGATTGGGGCCCCTAATGAGCAGTTCTTC. Its translation: CASSLGIGAPNEQFF.

The table lists this clone with a count of one. CDR3 sequence: CASRSNYGYTF. DNA of the CDR3: TGTGCCAGCAGGAGTAACTATGGCTACACCTTC. J is TRBJ1-2 and V is TRBV27; D unclear. The germline gives CDR1 MNHEY, CDR2 SMNVEV (reference sequence). The CDR3 sequence is 11 residues long. The ends were cut back, 6 bases at V and 1 base at J, with 3 bases in the middle.

V and J are TRBV2 and TRBJ1-2, with 7 bases aligning to TRBD1. CDR1 and CDR2 from the germline V gene are SNHLY and FYNNEI. The V gene end was trimmed by 6 bases and the J gene end by 3 bases; junction bases not matched to a gene: 4. The CDR3 covers 13 residues. DNA for the CDR3: TGTGCCAGCAGCCAGGGACAGCACTATGGCTACACCTTC. Its translation: CASSQGQHYGYTF.

This clone was seen a single time. The V and J genes are TRBV23-1 and TRBJ2-6, with 9 bases that match TRBD1. TRBV23-1 is classed as an ORF, of uncertain function. V was clipped by 3 bases and J by 0 bases; unmatched bases: 6. The CDR3 is 18 residues long. This chain's CDR3 is CASSHWDRASSGANVLTF. The CDR3 DNA reads as TGCGCCAGCAGTCATTGGGACAGGGCTAGCTCTGGGGCCAACGTCCTGACTTTC.

The rearrangement uses TRBV27 and TRBJ2-1; TRBD1 is a possible D gene (6 bases). Germline assignment: CDR1 MNHEY and CDR2 SMNVEV (reference sequence). The CDR3 contains 15 residues. Between the trimmed V and J ends, which lost 6 bases and 0 bases, there was a span of 12 bases. Written as DNA, the CDR3 is TGTGCCAGCAGCCCTGACAGGAGCTCCTACAATGAGCAGTTCTTC. Translation gives CASSPDRSSYNEQFF.

The chain employs TRBV19 and TRBJ1-1, with D unresolved. The CDR3 totals 15 residues. V was trimmed by 1 base and J by 0 bases, leaving 9 bases between them. CDR1 and CDR2 (germline): LNHDA, SQIVND (reference sequence). The CDR3, as DNA: TGTGCCAGTAGTATAGCTCTAGCGATGAACACTGAAGCTTTCTTT. Amino acids: CASSIALAMNTEAFF.

The chain links TRBV28 to TRBJ2-7, with TRBD1 identical over 7 bases. This CDR3 is built from 16 residues. Germline trimming cut 1 base from V and 3 bases from J; bases unmatched to any gene: 9. Per the germline V gene, CDR1 is MDHEN and CDR2 is SYDVKM. This chain's CDR3 is CASSLSGQGELYEQYF. The CDR3 bases are TGTGCCAGCAGTTTATCGGGCCAGGGGGAACTCTACGAGCAGTACTTC. Full variable domain (outside the CDR3, taken from reference TRBV28 and TRBJ2-7): DVKVTQSSRYLVKRTGEKVFLECVQDMDHENMFWYRQDPGLGLRLIYFSYDVKMKEKGDIPEGYSVSREKKERFSLILESASTNQTSMYLCASSLSGQGELYEQYFGPGTRLTVT.

The gene calls are TRBV6-5 and TRBJ1-1; 7 bases line up with TRBD1. The CDR3 covers 12 residues. The junction had 7 bases not matched to a gene; V was cut back by 7 bases and J by 8 bases. Germline V CDR1 and CDR2: MNHEY, SVGAGI. In nucleotides, the CDR3 is TGTGCCAGCACCAGGGGGTCCGGGGAAGCTTTCTTT. Protein sequence: CASTRGSGEAFF.

This clone came up a few times. The J gene is TRBJ2-3, the V gene TRBV7-9; 7 bases align to TRBD1. V was pared by 5 bases and J by 3 bases, with 5 bases of the junction left unmatched. Germline loops: CDR1 SEHNR, CDR2 FQNEAQ (reference sequence). This CDR3 is 14 amino acids long. In DNA form, the CDR3 reads TGTGCCAGCAGCCGGGACAGCCCAACAGATACGCAGTATTTT. This codes for CASSRDSPTDTQYF.

J is TRBJ2-1 and V is TRBV7-9; the match to TRBD2 covers 10 bases. The CDR3 length is 15 residues. The junction had 10 bases not matched to a gene; V was cut back by 5 bases and J by 9 bases. CDR1 SEHNR and CDR2 FQNEAQ come from the germline V gene (reference sequence). The CDR3 region has the DNA TGTGCCAGCAGCCTTTTAGCGGGGGGACAGCGTGAGCAGTTCTTC. Encoded protein: CASSLLAGGQREQFF.

This chain connects TRBV7-2 to TRBJ1-3, with unresolved D. The length of the CDR3 is 16 residues. V was shortened by 2 bases and J by 1 base, with 12 bases between the two germline ends. The germline CDR1 and CDR2 sequences are SGHTA and FQGNSA. The CDR3 region has the DNA TGTGCCAGCAGCTTACTCGGAGGGTCATCTGGAAACACCATATATTTT. Its protein is CASSLLGGSSGNTIYF.

The V gene is TRBV9, the J gene TRBJ1-4; possibly TRBD1 for D (6 bases). This CDR3 contains 14 residues. Germline CDR1 and CDR2: SGDLS and YYNGEE. Between the trimmed V and J ends, which lost 3 bases and 3 bases, there was a span of 9 bases. In DNA form, the CDR3 reads TGTGCCAGCAGCGCCGGGACACCTAATGAAAAACTGTTTTTT. Translated, it gives CASSAGTPNEKLFF.

The sample holds many counts of this clone. This sequence joins TRBV6-1 and TRBJ1-3; D perhaps matches TRBD1 (5 bases). This CDR3 spans 16 amino acids. Trimming took 2 bases from V and 1 from J, leaving 12 bases between them. Germline CDR1 and CDR2: MNHNS and SASEGT. The DNA of the CDR3 is TGTGCCAGCAGTGAACCCACGCAGGGTTCTGGAAACACCATATATTTT. Translation: CASSEPTQGSGNTIYF.

This clone was counted ten times or more. The gene calls are TRBV15 and TRBJ1-3; D unresolved. The CDR3 is 14 residues long. Trimming left V 0 bases short and J 4 bases short, with 7 bases between. Germline CDR1 and CDR2: LNHNV and YYDKDF (reference sequence). As DNA, the CDR3 is TGTGCCACCAGCAGAGATCTCGGGGGAAACACCATATATTTT. Translation: CATSRDLGGNTIYF. Looking up the rest from reference TRBV15 and TRBJ1-3 gives the full variable domain: DAMVIQNPRYQVTQFGKPVTLSCSQTLNHNVMYWYQQKSSQAPKLLFHYYDKDFNNEADTPDNFQSRRPNTSFCFLDIRSPGLGDTAMYLCATSRDLGGNTIYFGEGSWLTVV.

On this clone: At one of its ends the junction is not consistent with the germline gene, which may arise from a read error. This rearrangement joins TRBV5-4 to TRBJ2-2; the D is unclear. Per the germline V gene, CDR1 is SGHNT and CDR2 is YYREEE (reference sequence). This CDR3 is built from 15 residues. The CDR3 sequence: CTSSSANANTGELFF. CDR3 in DNA: TGTACCAGCAGCTCCGCTAACGCGAACACCGGGGAGCTGTTTTTT.

The chain links TRBV5-5 to TRBJ1-2, with TRBD1 matching over 10 bases. This CDR3 spans 16 amino acids. V was clipped by 4 bases and J by 3 bases; unmatched bases: 9. The germline V gene has CDR1 SGHKS and CDR2 YYEKEE (reference sequence). The CDR3 region has the DNA TGTGCCAGCAGCCGCCAACCGGGACAGGGGTACTATGGCTACACCTTC. This sequence encodes CASSRQPGQGYYGYTF. Complete variable domain (other parts from reference TRBV5-5 and TRBJ1-2): DAGVTQSPTHLIKTRGQQVTLRCSPISGHKSVSWYQQVLGQGPQFIFQYYEKEERGRGNFPDRFSARQFPNYSSELNVNALLLGDSALYLCASSRQPGQGYYGYTFGSGTRLTVV.

The genes are TRBV27 and TRBJ1-5; 7 bases are shared with TRBD1. From germline, CDR1 is MNHEY and CDR2 SMNVEV (reference sequence). V lost 8 bases to trimming and J lost 3 bases; unmatched junction nucleotides: 10. This CDR3 is 15 amino acids long. This CDR3 is CASGPLGQPNQPQHF. CDR3 sequence (DNA): TGTGCCAGCGGACCCTTGGGACAGCCCAATCAGCCCCAGCATTTT.

This clone was seen a few times. This chain joins TRBV6-2 or TRBV6-3 and TRBJ1-4; 8 positions agree with TRBD1. V trimming: 6 bases; J trimming: 8 bases; junction bases outside the gene matches: 8. The length of the CDR3 is 14 residues. CDR1 and CDR2 from the germline V gene are MNHEY and SVGEGT. The CDR3, as DNA: TGTGCCAGCAGCATCGGACAGGGAAGAGAAAAACTGTTTTTT. Encoded protein: CASSIGQGREKLFF.

The chain uses TRBV7-9 and TRBJ1-3, with D perhaps TRBD1 (6 bases). CDR1 is SEHNR, CDR2 FQNEAQ, per germline (reference sequence). This CDR3 region has 13 residues. The V end lost 5 bases, the J end lost 3 bases, and 8 bases lay between the germline ends. This chain's CDR3 is CASSTDSGNTIYF. The CDR3 bases are TGTGCCAGCAGCACGGACAGTGGAAACACCATATATTTT.

The CDR3 bases are TGCGCCAGCAGCCAAGATTTTGCCGGGAGGAGCGGGGGGCCCTACGAGCAGTACTTC. Amino acids: CASSQDFAGRSGGPYEQYF. The V call is TRBV4-1, the J call TRBJ2-7, with TRBD2 identical over 9 bases. The germline CDR1 and CDR2 sequences are MGHRA and YSYEKL. The CDR3 sequence is 19 residues long. Trimming removed 0 bases from V and 2 bases from J; junction bases left unmatched: 14.

This clone was seen a handful of times. The V call is TRBV27, the J call TRBJ2-2, with D possibly TRBD1 on 5 matching bases. Trimming removed 5 bases from V and 7 bases from J, with 20 bases in between. This CDR3 has 16 amino acids. Germline V CDR1 and CDR2: MNHEY, SMNVEV (reference sequence). The CDR3 is CASSRQQQVSHGELFF. The CDR3 coding sequence is TGTGCCAGCAGTCGCCAACAACAGGTTTCCCACGGGGAGCTGTTTTTT.

The chain uses TRBV6-4 and TRBJ1-1; possibly TRBD1 for D (6 bases). The CDR3 consists of 14 residues. CDR1 is MRHNA, CDR2 SNTAGT, per germline. V was shortened by 4 bases and J by 4 bases, with 13 bases between the two germline ends. The chain's CDR3 is CASSVGGGSTEAFF. In DNA form, the CDR3 reads TGTGCCAGCAGTGTGGGAGGGGGGAGCACTGAAGCTTTCTTT.

As to this clone: Other DNA sequences in the same sample also yield this CDR3. The chain combines TRBV7-2 with TRBJ1-5; possible D gene TRBD1, 6 bases. The germline V gene has CDR1 SGHTA and CDR2 FQGNSA. The CDR3 is made up of 14 amino acids. The V gene lost 3 bases and the J gene lost 4 bases, with 10 bases spanning the gap. CDR3: CASSFSGTNQPQHF. For the CDR3, the DNA is TGTGCCAGCAGCTTTTCCGGGACAAATCAGCCCCAGCATTTT.

The V and J genes are TRBV12-5 and TRBJ1-6; D is undetermined. The CDR3 consists of 16 residues. Deletions cut 0 bases from V and 9 bases from J, with 15 bases between. Looked up from germline, CDR1 is LGHNT and CDR2 is FRNRAP. The CDR3 spells CASGLVIARTRSPLHF. As DNA, the CDR3 is TGTGCTAGTGGTTTGGTAATAGCTCGAACGCGTTCACCCCTCCACTTT. Complete variable domain (other parts from reference TRBV12-5 and TRBJ1-6): DARVTQTPRHKVTEMGQEVTMRCQPILGHNTVFWYRQTMMQGLELLAYFRNRAPLDDSGMPKDRFSAEMPDATLATLKIQPSEPRDSAVYFCASGLVIARTRSPLHFGNGTRLTVT.

This chain uses TRBV6-2 or TRBV6-3 with TRBJ2-7; D is unclear. Germline CDR1 is MNHEY and CDR2 is SVGEGT. The CDR3 has 11 amino acids. V was trimmed by 4 bases and J by 6 bases, leaving 7 bases between them. The CDR3 region has the DNA TGTGCCAGCAGTTCCCGGTCCGAGCAGTACTTC. Translating gives CASSSRSEQYF.

V gene TRBV6-5 combines with J gene TRBJ1-6; D is unresolved. Trimming stripped 8 bases from V and 4 bases from J, with 15 bases between. The germline CDR1 and CDR2 sequences are MNHEY and SVGAGI. This CDR3 comprises 15 residues. The CDR3 sequence is CASASRQSYNSPLHF. The CDR3 DNA sequence: TGTGCCAGCGCTAGTCGGCAGAGTTATAATTCACCCCTCCACTTT.

This chain joins TRBV29-1 and TRBJ1-1; no reliable D call. The CDR3 totals 12 residues. V lost 2 bases to trimming and J lost 3 bases, with 7 bases between them. From germline, CDR1 is SQVTM and CDR2 ANQGSEA. The CDR3 is CSVEPGYTEAFF. The CDR3 bases are TGCAGCGTTGAACCGGGGTACACTGAAGCTTTCTTT.